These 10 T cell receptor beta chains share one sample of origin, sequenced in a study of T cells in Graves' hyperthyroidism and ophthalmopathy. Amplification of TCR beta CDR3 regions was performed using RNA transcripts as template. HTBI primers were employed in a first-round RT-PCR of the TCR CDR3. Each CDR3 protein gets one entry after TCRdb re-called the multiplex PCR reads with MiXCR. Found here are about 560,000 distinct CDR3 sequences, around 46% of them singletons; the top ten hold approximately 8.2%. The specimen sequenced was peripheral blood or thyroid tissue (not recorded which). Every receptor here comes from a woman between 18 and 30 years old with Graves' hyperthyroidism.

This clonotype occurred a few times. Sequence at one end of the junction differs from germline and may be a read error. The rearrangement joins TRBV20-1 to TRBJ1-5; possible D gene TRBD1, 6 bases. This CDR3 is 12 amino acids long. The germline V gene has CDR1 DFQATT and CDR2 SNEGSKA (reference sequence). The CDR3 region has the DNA TGTGCCTGGACAGACGGAGATCAGCCCCAGCATTTT. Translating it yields CAWTDGDQPQHF.

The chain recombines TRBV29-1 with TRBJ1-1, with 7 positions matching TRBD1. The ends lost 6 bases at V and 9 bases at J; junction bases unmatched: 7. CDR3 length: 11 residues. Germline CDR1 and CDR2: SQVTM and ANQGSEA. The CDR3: CSVSRGTKAFF. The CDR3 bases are TGCAGCGTATCCAGGGGGACAAAAGCTTTCTTT.

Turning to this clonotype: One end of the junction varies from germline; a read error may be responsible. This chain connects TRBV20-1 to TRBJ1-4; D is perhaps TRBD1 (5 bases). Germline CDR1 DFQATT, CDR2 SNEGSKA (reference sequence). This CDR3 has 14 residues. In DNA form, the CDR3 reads TGCAGTGCTAGACCGGGACCGGCTAATGAAAGACTGTTTTTT. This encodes CSARPGPANERLFF.

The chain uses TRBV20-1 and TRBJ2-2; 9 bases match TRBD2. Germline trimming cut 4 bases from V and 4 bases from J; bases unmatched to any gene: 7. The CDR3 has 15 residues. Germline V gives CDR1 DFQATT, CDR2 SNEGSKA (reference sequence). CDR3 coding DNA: TGCAGTGCTACAGATAGCGGGAGTGTCACCGGGGAGCTGTTTTTT. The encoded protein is CSATDSGSVTGELFF.

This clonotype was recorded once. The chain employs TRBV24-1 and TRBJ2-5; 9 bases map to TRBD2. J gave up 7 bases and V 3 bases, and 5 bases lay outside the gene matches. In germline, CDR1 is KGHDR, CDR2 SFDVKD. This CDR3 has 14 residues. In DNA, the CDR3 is TGTGCCACCAGTGATCTGACTAGCGGCCGGACCCAGTACTTC. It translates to CATSDLTSGRTQYF.

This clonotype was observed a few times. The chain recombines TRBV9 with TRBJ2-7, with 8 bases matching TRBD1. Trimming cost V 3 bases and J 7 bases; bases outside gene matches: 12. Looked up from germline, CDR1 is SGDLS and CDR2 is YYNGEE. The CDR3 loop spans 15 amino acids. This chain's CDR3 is CASSAAPDRVGEQYF. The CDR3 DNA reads TGTGCCAGCAGCGCCGCTCCGGACAGGGTCGGGGAGCAGTACTTC. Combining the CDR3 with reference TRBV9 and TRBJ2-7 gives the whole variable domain DSGVTQTPKHLITATGQRVTLRCSPRSGDLSVYWYQQSLDQGLQFLIQYYNGEERAKGNILERFSAQQFPDLHSELNLSSLELGDSALYFCASSAAPDRVGEQYFGPGTRLTVT.

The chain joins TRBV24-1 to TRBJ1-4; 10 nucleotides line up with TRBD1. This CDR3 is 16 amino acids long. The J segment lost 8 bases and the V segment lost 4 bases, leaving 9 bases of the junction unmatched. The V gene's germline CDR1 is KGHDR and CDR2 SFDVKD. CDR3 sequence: CATSESGTGAREKLFF. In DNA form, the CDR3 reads TGTGCCACCAGTGAGTCCGGGACAGGGGCTCGAGAAAAACTGTTTTTT.

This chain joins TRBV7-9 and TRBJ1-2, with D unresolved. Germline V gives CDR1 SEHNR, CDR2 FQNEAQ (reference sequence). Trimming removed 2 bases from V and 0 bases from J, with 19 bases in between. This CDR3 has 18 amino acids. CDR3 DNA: TGTGCCAGCAGCTTAAGGACCTTGGGCACGGTAGCTAACTATGGCTACACCTTC. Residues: CASSLRTLGTVANYGYTF.

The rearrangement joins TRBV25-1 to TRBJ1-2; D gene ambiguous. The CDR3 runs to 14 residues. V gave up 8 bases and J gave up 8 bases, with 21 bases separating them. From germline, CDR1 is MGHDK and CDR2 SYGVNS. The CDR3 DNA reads TGTGCCAGCGTTGAAGATGGGGTGACACTGGGCTACACCTTC. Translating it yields CASVEDGVTLGYTF.

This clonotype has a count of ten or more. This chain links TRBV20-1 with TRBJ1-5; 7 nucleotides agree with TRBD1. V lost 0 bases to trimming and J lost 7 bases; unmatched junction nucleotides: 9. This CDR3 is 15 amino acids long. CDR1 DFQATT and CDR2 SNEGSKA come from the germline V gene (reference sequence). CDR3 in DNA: TGCAGTGCTAGAGATCAGGCAGGGGGTGTCCAGCCCCAGCATTTT. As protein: CSARDQAGGVQPQHF.